The 2 T cell receptor beta chains given below trace back to one sample, sequenced in a study of T cell changes during pregnancy in multiple sclerosis. Only in-frame clones appear in the TCRdb table, and some are missing; sequencing was by immunoSEQ multiplex PCR. This sample has some 39,000 clones; about 90% occur once, and the top ten carry 0.35% to 0.45%. Here the sequenced sample was CD4+ T cells from peripheral blood mononuclear cells, taken in the third trimester of pregnancy. The receptors originated from a female donor in good health, enrolled as a control in a pregnancy study.

The V gene is TRBV5-5, the J gene TRBJ2-1; 9 positions match TRBD1. The CDR3 covers 16 residues. Germline V gene data show CDR1 as SGHKS and CDR2 as YYEKEE (reference sequence). The junction had 10 bases not matched to a gene; V was cut back by 3 bases and J by 6 bases. The CDR3 DNA sequence: TGTGCCAGCAGCTACCAGTGGGGACAGGGTGGCAATGAGCAGTTCTTC. Translating gives CASSYQWGQGGNEQFF.

The J gene is TRBJ2-1, the V gene TRBV6-5; 9 bases agree with TRBD2. Germline V gene lookup returns CDR1 MNHEY and CDR2 SVGAGI. The CDR3 totals 15 residues. V gave up 4 bases and J gave up 10 bases; unmatched junction bases: 11. CDR3 DNA sequence: TGTGCCAGCAGTTTACAAGCCGGGACTAGCTTCGAGCAGTTCTTC. Amino acid sequence: CASSLQAGTSFEQFF.